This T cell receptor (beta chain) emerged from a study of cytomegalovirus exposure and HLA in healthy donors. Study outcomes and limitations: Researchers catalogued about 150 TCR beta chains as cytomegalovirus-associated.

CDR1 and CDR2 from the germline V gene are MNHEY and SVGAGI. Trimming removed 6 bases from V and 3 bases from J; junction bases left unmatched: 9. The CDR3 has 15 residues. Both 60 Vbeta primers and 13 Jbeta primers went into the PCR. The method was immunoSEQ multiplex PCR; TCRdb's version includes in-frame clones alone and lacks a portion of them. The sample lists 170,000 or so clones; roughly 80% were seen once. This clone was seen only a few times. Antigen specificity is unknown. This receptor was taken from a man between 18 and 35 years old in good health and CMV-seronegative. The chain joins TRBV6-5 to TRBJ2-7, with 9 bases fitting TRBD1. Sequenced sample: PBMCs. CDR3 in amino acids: CASRSRGTGIYEQYF. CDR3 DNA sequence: TGTGCCAGCAGGTCACGCGGGACAGGGATCTACGAGCAGTACTTC.